This TCR beta chain was identified during a study of neurological immune-mediated disorders. This clonotype was seen ten or more times. What it binds is unknown. V gave up 4 bases and J gave up 8 bases; unmatched junction bases: 8. This CDR3 is 14 amino acids long. The germline gives CDR1 SGHRS, CDR2 YFSETQ. Time point here: longitudinal time-point 2. Where libraries were unsorted, they were derived from 2 million PBMCs stored at -80 degrees C. The study's findings and limits: Multiple sclerosis was found to have the least TCR clonal expansion, below healthy controls, and HTLV-1-associated myelopathy the most.

5'RACE with 10-nucleotide random UMIs produced the cDNA. One entry per CDR3 protein, called by TCRdb with MiXCR from the 5' RACE reads. The table records fewer than 35,000 distinct CDR3 sequences, about 13% of them present only once. This rearrangement joins TRBV5-1 to TRBJ1-4; 7 bases match TRBD1. The sample taken for sequencing was PBMCs. The TCR originated in a woman aged 40 to 50 in good health. In nucleotides, the CDR3 is TGCGCCAGCAGCGTTGGACAGGTGGAAGAAAAACTGTTTTTT. Translation: CASSVGQVEEKLFF.